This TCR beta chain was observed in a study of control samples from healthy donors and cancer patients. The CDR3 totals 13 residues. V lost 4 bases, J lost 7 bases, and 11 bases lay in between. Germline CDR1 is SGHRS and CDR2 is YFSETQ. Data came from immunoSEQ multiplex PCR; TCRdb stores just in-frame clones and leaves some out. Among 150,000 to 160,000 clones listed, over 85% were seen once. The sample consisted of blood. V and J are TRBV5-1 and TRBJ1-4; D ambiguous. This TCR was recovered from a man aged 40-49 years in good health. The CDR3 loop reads CASSQREGEKLFF. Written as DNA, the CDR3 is TGCGCCAGCAGCCAGAGGGAGGGTGAAAAACTGTTTTTT.